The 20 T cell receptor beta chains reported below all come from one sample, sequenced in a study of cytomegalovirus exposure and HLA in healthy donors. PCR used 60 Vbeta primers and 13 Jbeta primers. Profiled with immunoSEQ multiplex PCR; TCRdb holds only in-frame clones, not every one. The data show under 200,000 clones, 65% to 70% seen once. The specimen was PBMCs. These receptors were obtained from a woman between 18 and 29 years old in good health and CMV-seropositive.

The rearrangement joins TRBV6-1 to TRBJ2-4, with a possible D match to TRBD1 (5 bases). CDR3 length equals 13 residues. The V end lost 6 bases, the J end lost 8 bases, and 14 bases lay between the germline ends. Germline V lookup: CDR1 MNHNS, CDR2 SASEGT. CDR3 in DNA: TGTGCCAGCAGGGCTGCAGGGCCGGACATTCAGTACTTC. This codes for CASRAAGPDIQYF.

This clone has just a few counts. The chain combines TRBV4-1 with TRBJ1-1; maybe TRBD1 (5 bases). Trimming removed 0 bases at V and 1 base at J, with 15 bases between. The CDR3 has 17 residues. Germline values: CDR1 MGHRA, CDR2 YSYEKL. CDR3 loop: CASSQDWAGGTNTEAFF. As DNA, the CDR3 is TGCGCCAGCAGCCAAGATTGGGCCGGCGGGACGAACACTGAAGCTTTCTTT.

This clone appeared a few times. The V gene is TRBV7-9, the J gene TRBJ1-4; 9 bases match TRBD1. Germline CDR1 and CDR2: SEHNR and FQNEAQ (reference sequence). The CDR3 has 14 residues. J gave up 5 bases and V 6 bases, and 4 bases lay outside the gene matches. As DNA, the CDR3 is TGTGCCAGCAGGACCGGGACAGGGAATGAAAAACTGTTTTTT. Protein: CASRTGTGNEKLFF.

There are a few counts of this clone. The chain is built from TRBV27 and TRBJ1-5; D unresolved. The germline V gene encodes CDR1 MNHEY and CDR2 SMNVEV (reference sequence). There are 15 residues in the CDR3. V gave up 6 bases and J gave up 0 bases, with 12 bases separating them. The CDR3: CASRVEYLSNQPQHF. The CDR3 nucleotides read TGTGCCAGCAGGGTGGAGTACCTTAGCAATCAGCCCCAGCATTTT.

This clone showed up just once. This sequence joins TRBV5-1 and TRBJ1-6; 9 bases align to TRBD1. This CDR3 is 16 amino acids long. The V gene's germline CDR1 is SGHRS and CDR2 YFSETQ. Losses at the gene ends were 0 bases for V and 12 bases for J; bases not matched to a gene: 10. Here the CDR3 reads CASSLAWDRAVLPLHF. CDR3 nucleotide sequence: TGCGCCAGCAGCTTGGCCTGGGACAGGGCGGTGTTACCCCTCCACTTT.

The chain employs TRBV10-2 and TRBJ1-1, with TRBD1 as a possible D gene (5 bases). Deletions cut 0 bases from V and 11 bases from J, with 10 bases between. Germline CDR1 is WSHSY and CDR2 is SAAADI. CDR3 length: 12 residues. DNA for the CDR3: TGCGCCAGCAGTGAGTCAGGGGCTTGGGCTTTCTTT. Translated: CASSESGAWAFF.

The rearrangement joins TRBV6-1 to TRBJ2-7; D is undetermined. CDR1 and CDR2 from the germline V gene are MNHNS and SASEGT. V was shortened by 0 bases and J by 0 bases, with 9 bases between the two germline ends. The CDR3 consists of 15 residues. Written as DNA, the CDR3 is TGTGCCAGCAGTGAAGCCCGCGGCAGCTCCTACGAGCAGTACTTC. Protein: CASSEARGSSYEQYF.

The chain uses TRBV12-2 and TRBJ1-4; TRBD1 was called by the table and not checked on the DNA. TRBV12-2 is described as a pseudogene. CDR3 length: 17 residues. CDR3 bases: TGTGCAAGTCGCCCCCCAAACAGGGGATATGGTAATGAAAAACTGTTTTTT. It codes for CASRPPNRGYGNEKLFF.

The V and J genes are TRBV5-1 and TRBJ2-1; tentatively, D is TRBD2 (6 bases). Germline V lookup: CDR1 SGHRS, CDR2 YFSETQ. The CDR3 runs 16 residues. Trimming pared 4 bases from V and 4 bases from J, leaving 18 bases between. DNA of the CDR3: TGCGCCAGCAGCCCCCGGACCGGCGGGGCGTACAATGAGCAGTTCTTC. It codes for CASSPRTGGAYNEQFF. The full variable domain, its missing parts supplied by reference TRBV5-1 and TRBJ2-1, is KAGVTQTPRYLIKTRGQQVTLSCSPISGHRSVSWYQQTPGQGLQFLFEYFSETQRNKGNFPGRFSGRQFSNSRSEMNVSTLELGDSALYLCASSPRTGGAYNEQFFGPGTRLTVL.

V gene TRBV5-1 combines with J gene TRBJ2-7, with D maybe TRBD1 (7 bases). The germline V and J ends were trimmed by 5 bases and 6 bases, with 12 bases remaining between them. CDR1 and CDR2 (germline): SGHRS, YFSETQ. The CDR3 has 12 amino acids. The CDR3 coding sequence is TGCGCCAGCAGTACGGAGGGGGCCGAGCAGTACTTC. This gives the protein CASSTEGAEQYF.

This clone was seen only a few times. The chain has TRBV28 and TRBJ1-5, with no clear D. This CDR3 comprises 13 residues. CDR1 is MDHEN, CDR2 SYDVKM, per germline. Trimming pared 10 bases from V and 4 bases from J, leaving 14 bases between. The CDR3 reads CATWAGRNQPQHF. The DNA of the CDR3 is TGTGCCACCTGGGCTGGCAGAAATCAGCCCCAGCATTTT.

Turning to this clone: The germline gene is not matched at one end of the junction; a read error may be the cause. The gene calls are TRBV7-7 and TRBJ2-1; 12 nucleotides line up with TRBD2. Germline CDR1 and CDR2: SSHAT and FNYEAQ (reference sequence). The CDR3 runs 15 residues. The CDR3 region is CASSLTSGGLHKQFF. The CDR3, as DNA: TGTGCTAGCAGCTTAACTAGCGGGGGGTTACATAAGCAGTTCTTC.

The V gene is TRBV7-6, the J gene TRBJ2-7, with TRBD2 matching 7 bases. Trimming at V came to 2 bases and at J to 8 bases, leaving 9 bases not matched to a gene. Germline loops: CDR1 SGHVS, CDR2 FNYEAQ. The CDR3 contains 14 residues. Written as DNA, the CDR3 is TGTGCCAGCAGCTTAAAAGGGGAGGGCGCGAAGCAGTACTTC. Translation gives CASSLKGEGAKQYF.

This chain's CDR3 is CASSTPGQPQHF. Here the CDR3 DNA reads TGTGCCAGCAGTACTCCGGGGCAGCCCCAGCATTTT. This chain links TRBV27 with TRBJ1-5; D ambiguous. This CDR3 has 12 residues. The germline gives CDR1 MNHEY, CDR2 SMNVEV (reference sequence). Trimming stripped 5 bases from V and 7 bases from J, with 9 bases between.

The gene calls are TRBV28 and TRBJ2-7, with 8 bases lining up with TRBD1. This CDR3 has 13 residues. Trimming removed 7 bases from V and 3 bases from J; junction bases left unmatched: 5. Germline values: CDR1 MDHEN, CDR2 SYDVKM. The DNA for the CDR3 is TGTGCCAGCACCGGACAGGGCCACTACGAGCAGTACTTC. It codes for CASTGQGHYEQYF.

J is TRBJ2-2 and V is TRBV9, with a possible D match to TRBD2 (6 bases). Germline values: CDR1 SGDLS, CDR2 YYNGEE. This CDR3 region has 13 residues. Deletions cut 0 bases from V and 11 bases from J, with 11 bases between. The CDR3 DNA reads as TGTGCCAGCAGCGTAGGGGTGGGAGGAGAGCTGTTTTTT. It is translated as CASSVGVGGELFF.

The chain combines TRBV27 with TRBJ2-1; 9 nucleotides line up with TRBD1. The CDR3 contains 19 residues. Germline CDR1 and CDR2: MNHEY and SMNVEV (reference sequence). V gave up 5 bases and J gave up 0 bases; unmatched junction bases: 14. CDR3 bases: TGTGCCAGCAGTCCCGGGACAGGGATGCCCTTTAGCTCCTACAATGAGCAGTTCTTC. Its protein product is CASSPGTGMPFSSYNEQFF.

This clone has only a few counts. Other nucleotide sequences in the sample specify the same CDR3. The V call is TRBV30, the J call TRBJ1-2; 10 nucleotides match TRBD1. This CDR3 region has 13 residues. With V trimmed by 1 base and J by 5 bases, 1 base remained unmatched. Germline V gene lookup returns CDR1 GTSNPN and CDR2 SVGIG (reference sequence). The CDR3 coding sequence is TGTGCCTGGAGTGGGGGACAGGGGTATGGCTACACCTTC. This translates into CAWSGGQGYGYTF. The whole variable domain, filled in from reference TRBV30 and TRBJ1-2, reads SQTIHQWPATLVQPVGSPLSLECTVEGTSNPNLYWYRQAAGRGLQLLFYSVGIGQISSEVPQNLSASRPQDRQFILSSKKLLLSDSGFYLCAWSGGQGYGYTFGSGTRLTVV.

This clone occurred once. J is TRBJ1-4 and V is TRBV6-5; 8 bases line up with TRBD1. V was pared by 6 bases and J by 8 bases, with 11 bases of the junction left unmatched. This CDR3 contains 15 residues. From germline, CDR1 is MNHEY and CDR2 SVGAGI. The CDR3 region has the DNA TGTGCCAGCAGGCCCATCGACAGGGGAGGGGAAAAACTGTTTTTT. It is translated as CASRPIDRGGEKLFF.

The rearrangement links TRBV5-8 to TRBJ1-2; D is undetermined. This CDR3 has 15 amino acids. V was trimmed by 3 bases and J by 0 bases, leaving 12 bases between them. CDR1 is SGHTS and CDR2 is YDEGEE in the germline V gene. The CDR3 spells CASSYRMYTNYGYTF. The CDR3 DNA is TGTGCCAGCAGCTACAGAATGTATACTAACTATGGCTACACCTTC.